Listed below are T cell receptor beta chains from one sample, sequenced in a study of T cells after yellow fever vaccination. TCRdb processed the 5' RACE reads anew with MiXCR; each CDR3 protein has one entry. The table includes 150,000 to 200,000 distinct CDR3 sequences, about 11% detected once. The specimen was CD8+ T cells sorted from PBMCs, collected 15 days after the yellow fever booster vaccination. The receptors derive from a man aged 18 to 29 who received the YFV17D yellow fever vaccine. The CDR3 runs from the conserved cysteine through the conserved F or W. A D gene is named only where the DNA matches it firmly. Clone size is shown for a subset of rows, as once, few, many or a class of expanded clone.

V	D	J	size	DNA	CDR3
TRBV6-4	TRBD2	TRBJ2-1	NA	TGTGCCAGCAGTGACTCAGCGGGGGGGTACAATGAGCAGTTCTTC	CASSDSAGGYNEQFF
TRBV12-3/TRBV12-4	NA	TRBJ2-3	NA	TGTGCCAGCAGTTCTTCAGGACTGGTCACAGATACGCAGTATTTT	CASSSSGLVTDTQYF
TRBV6-2/TRBV6-3	TRBD1	TRBJ1-1	few	TGTGCCAGCCAGGACAGGGTGAACACTGAAGCTTTCTTT	CASQDRVNTEAFF
TRBV29-1	TRBD1	TRBJ2-7	few	TGCAGCGTTGACACAGGGGTTTGGAACGAGCAGTACTTC	CSVDTGVWNEQYF
TRBV29-1	TRBD1	TRBJ1-5	NA	TGCAGCCCTGGACAGGGGGAATGCTATAGCAATCAGCCCCAGCATTTT	CSPGQGECYSNQPQHF
TRBV9	NA	TRBJ2-1	NA	TGTGCCAGCAGCGTCGAGTCTAGCGCACTTAACGAGCAGTTCTTC	CASSVESSALNEQFF
TRBV12-5	TRBD1	TRBJ1-1	few	TGTGCTAGTGGTTTGGCATCGACAGGGACGGTAGTGGCTTTCTTT	CASGLASTGTVVAFF
TRBV6-5	TRBD1	TRBJ1-1	NA	TGTGCCAGCAGTTACTCCTCCGGGACAGGGGGCTTCGGCACTGAAGCTTTCTTT	CASSYSSGTGGFGTEAFF
TRBV27	NA	TRBJ2-6	NA	TGTGCCAGCAAACTTGGACTGTACTCTGGGGCCAACGTCCTGACTTTC	CASKLGLYSGANVLTF
TRBV7-9	NA	TRBJ1-2	few	TGTGCCAGCAGCTCCCCGGACACGAATTATACTAACTATGGCTACACCTTC	CASSSPDTNYTNYGYTF
TRBV15	NA	TRBJ1-5	NA	TGTGCCACCAGCCCGGGCACAGACTCTAATCAGCCCCAGCATTTT	CATSPGTDSNQPQHF
TRBV28	TRBD1	TRBJ1-1	NA	TGTGCCAGGGGACCCACAGGGGGCGCGGTGGCTGAAGCTTTCTTT	CARGPTGGAVAEAFF
TRBV7-9	NA	TRBJ2-5	few	TGTGCCAGCAGCTCCCCACTAGGAACCGAGACCCAGTACTTC	CASSSPLGTETQYF
TRBV5-5	TRBD1	TRBJ1-3	few	TGTGCCAGCAGCTTGACAGGGGCCCCCTCGGGAGCTGGAAACACCATATATTTT	CASSLTGAPSGAGNTIYF
TRBV24-1	NA	TRBJ2-1	NA	TGTGCCACCAGTGATTTCGAGGAAGAGACTGGCCATGAGCAGTTCTTC	CATSDFEEETGHEQFF
TRBV4-3	NA	TRBJ2-1	NA	TGCGCCAGCAGCCAAGATCTCGGGCAGGTTACCTACAATGAGCAGTTCTTC	CASSQDLGQVTYNEQFF
TRBV27	NA	TRBJ1-6	few	TGTGCCAGCAAGGGACCGATTAATTCACCCCTCCACTTT	CASKGPINSPLHF
TRBV7-9	NA	TRBJ2-2	NA	TGTGCCAGCAGCTTTTTTGTCGGGGAGCTGTTTTTT	CASSFFVGELFF
TRBV4-1	NA	TRBJ2-6	NA	TGCGCCAGCAGCCAAGGAATGGCTGGGGCCAACGTCCTGACTTTC	CASSQGMAGANVLTF
TRBV4-3	TRBD1	TRBJ1-5	NA	TGCGCCAGCAGCCCATCGGGACAGGGGGTTGGCAATCAGCCCCAGCATTTT	CASSPSGQGVGNQPQHF
TRBV7-2	NA	TRBJ1-6	NA	TGTGCCAGCAGCTCCTGGAGCGGTTCATGGACACCCCTCCACTTT	CASSSWSGSWTPLHF
TRBV5-1	NA	TRBJ1-6	many	TGCGCCAGCAGCCAGAGCTCCTATAATTCACCCCTCCACTTT	CASSQSSYNSPLHF
TRBV4-2	NA	TRBJ2-3	NA	TGTGCCAGCAGCCAAGAAGGGGGGGGCGTAGATACGCAGTATTTT	CASSQEGGGVDTQYF
TRBV7-6	TRBD2	TRBJ2-1	NA	TGTGCCAGCAGCGTCGGGACTAGCGGGGGGGCCTCCTACAATGAGCAGTTCTTC	CASSVGTSGGASYNEQFF
TRBV6-5	NA	TRBJ1-2	NA	TGTGCCAGCAATACGGGAGATGGCTACACCTTC	CASNTGDGYTF
TRBV20-1	NA	TRBJ1-2	NA	TGCAGTGCTAGAGTTTCCACTACCTATGGCTACACCTTC	CSARVSTTYGYTF
TRBV9	TRBD1	TRBJ2-1	few	TGTGCCAGCAGCGCCGCCGGGACAGGGTTAGGGGGGCAGTTCTTC	CASSAAGTGLGGQFF
TRBV9	TRBD1	TRBJ2-1	NA	TGTGCCAGCAGCGTCCGGGACAGGGCCTCGTACAATGAGCAGTTCTTC	CASSVRDRASYNEQFF
TRBV4-1	TRBD1	TRBJ2-1	NA	TGCGCCAGCAGCCATAGGGGGACAGGCAATGAGCAGTTCTTC	CASSHRGTGNEQFF
TRBV2	NA	TRBJ2-2	few	TGTGCCAGCAGTAGTCTCAACGGGGAGCTGTTTTTT	CASSSLNGELFF
TRBV11-2	NA	TRBJ2-3	NA	TGTGCCAGCAGCTTGAGAAACGTGGATACGCAGTATTTT	CASSLRNVDTQYF
TRBV5-1	NA	TRBJ2-5	NA	TGCGCCAGCAGCTTGGCTCGGAGGGGTAAAGAGACCCAGTACTTC	CASSLARRGKETQYF
TRBV6-2/TRBV6-3	TRBD1	TRBJ1-5	NA	TGTGCCAGCACCACGACAGGGGGGAATCAGCCCCAGCATTTT	CASTTTGGNQPQHF
TRBV6-5	NA	TRBJ2-5	NA	TGTGCCAGCAGTTACTCGATTGGGAGGGAGACCCAGTACTTC	CASSYSIGRETQYF
TRBV5-1	NA	TRBJ2-3	many	TGTGCCAGCAGTCCCAGCACAGATACGCAGTATTTT	CASSPSTDTQYF
TRBV5-5	NA	TRBJ2-6	few	TGTGCCAGCAGCTTGGTGGTATTTGGGGCCAACGTCCTGACTTTC	CASSLVVFGANVLTF
TRBV12-5	NA	TRBJ2-7	NA	TGTGCTAGTGGGTTCGACGGGGGATCCTCCTACGAGCAGTACTTC	CASGFDGGSSYEQYF
TRBV5-4	TRBD2	TRBJ2-1	NA	TGTGCCAGCAGCCCCTGGACTAGCGGGGCCAATGAGCAGTTCTTC	CASSPWTSGANEQFF